These 28 T cell receptor beta chains were all obtained from the same sample, sequenced in a study of glioma-infiltrating T cells after dendritic cell vaccination. Assay: immunoSEQ multiplex PCR; the TCRdb copy retains only in-frame clones and omits some. The sample records tens of thousands of clones, about 80% being singletons. Sequenced here: blood, sampled before dendritic cell vaccination. These TCRs come from a human donor with glioblastoma.

CDR3 coding DNA: TGTGCCAGCAGTTCGCCGGGATCCAGCACAGATACGCAGTATTTT. It specifies CASSSPGSSTDTQYF. The chain is built from TRBV28 and TRBJ2-3; maybe TRBD2 (5 bases). The CDR3 extends over 15 amino acids. V lost 4 bases and J lost 0, with 11 bases in between. Germline assignment: CDR1 MDHEN and CDR2 SYDVKM.

The rearrangement joins TRBV2 to TRBJ2-1; 10 bases align to TRBD2. The CDR3 extends over 14 amino acids. V gave up 6 bases and J gave up 5 bases; unmatched junction bases: 4. Germline V gene sequence: CDR1 SNHLY, CDR2 FYNNEI. The CDR3 reads CASRGLAANNEQFF. The CDR3 nucleotides read TGTGCCAGCAGAGGACTAGCGGCAAACAATGAGCAGTTCTTC. Looking up the rest from reference TRBV2 and TRBJ2-1 gives the full variable domain: EPEVTQTPSHQVTQMGQEVILRCVPISNHLYFYWYRQILGQKVEFLVSFYNNEISEKSEIFDDQFSVERPDGSNFTLKIRSTKLEDSAMYFCASRGLAANNEQFFGPGTRLTVL.

V is TRBV5-1 and J is TRBJ1-6; D remains ambiguous. CDR1 is SGHRS, CDR2 YFSETQ, per germline. Trimming removed 5 bases from V and 2 bases from J, with 14 bases in between. This CDR3 spans 16 amino acids. This CDR3 is CASSTADVAYNSPLHF. CDR3 DNA sequence: TGCGCCAGCAGTACAGCGGATGTAGCCTATAATTCACCCCTCCACTTT.

The chain joins TRBV5-1 to TRBJ2-3, with D possibly being TRBD1 (6 bases). Germline assignment: CDR1 SGHRS and CDR2 YFSETQ. The CDR3 contains 15 residues. Trimming cost V 3 bases and J 2 bases, with 13 bases left between them. The CDR3 loop is CASSSGQGITDTQYF. CDR3 nucleotides: TGCGCCAGCAGCTCTGGCCAGGGGATCACAGATACGCAGTATTTT.

The chain recombines TRBV9 with TRBJ2-3; D might be TRBD1 (7 bases). Germline CDR1 SGDLS, CDR2 YYNGEE. V lost 7 bases and J lost 2, with 20 bases in between. This CDR3 is 16 amino acids long. The CDR3 loop reads CASGGGIGGYTDTQYF. The DNA of the CDR3 is TGTGCCAGCGGTGGCGGGATAGGGGGCTACACAGATACGCAGTATTTT.

The J gene is TRBJ2-1, the V gene TRBV18; a possible D gene is TRBD2 (6 bases). CDR1 KGHSH and CDR2 LQKENI come from the germline V gene. The CDR3 contains 17 residues. Trimming took off 3 bases at V and 5 bases at J, with 20 bases between the two ends. CDR3 sequence (DNA): TGTGCCAGCTCACCTCCCTCTGGCGCCGGGAGAGACAATGAGCAGTTCTTC. Translating it yields CASSPPSGAGRDNEQFF.

The V and J genes are TRBV6-1 and TRBJ2-3, with D possibly matching TRBD2 (5 bases). V was pared by 3 bases and J by 4 bases, with 11 bases between. The germline V gene encodes CDR1 MNHNS and CDR2 SASEGT. The CDR3 runs to 14 residues. The CDR3, as DNA: TGTGCCAGCAGTGACACCCGGGGAGCAGATACGCAGTATTTT. Residues: CASSDTRGADTQYF.

A note on this clone: Different DNA sequences within this sample yield the same CDR3. The chain uses TRBV19 and TRBJ1-1, with 8 bases identical to TRBD1. This CDR3 has 14 amino acids. Germline V gene lookup returns CDR1 LNHDA and CDR2 SQIVND (reference sequence). V dropped 3 bases and J dropped 4; count of bases not matched to a gene: 4. The CDR3 nucleotides read TGTGCCAGTAGTATTCAGGGGGCAGTCACTGAAGCTTTCTTT. This encodes CASSIQGAVTEAFF.

This rearrangement joins TRBV19 to TRBJ1-2, with TRBD1 identical over 7 bases. The V segment lost 4 bases and the J segment 4 bases; nucleotides outside the gene matches: 6. The CDR3 runs to 14 residues. Germline CDR1 LNHDA, CDR2 SQIVND (reference sequence). The chain's CDR3 is CASSTRRDSYGYTF. The DNA of the CDR3 is TGTGCCAGTAGTACGAGAAGGGACAGCTATGGCTACACCTTC. Full variable domain (rest looked up from reference TRBV19 and TRBJ1-2): DGGITQSPKYLFRKEGQNVTLSCEQNLNHDAMYWYRQDPGQGLRLIYYSQIVNDFQKGDIAEGYSVSREKKESFPLTVTSAQKNPTAFYLCASSTRRDSYGYTFGSGTRLTVV.

This chain connects TRBV4-1 to TRBJ2-5, with 10 nucleotides matching TRBD1. The length of the CDR3 is 17 residues. The germline V gene has CDR1 MGHRA and CDR2 YSYEKL. V lost 3 bases and J lost 2; bases outside the gene matches: 9. CDR3 residues: CASSQETRGQGQETQYF. As DNA, the CDR3 is TGCGCCAGCAGCCAGGAGACTAGGGGACAGGGGCAAGAGACCCAGTACTTC.

The chain carries TRBV5-4 and TRBJ2-3; 7 positions agree with TRBD2. The CDR3 runs to 14 residues. In germline, CDR1 is SGHNT, CDR2 YYREEE (reference sequence). V lost 4 bases, J lost 1 base, and 3 bases stayed unmatched. CDR3 DNA sequence: TGTGCCAGCAGCCTAGCGGTCCGCACAGATACGCAGTATTTT. It translates to CASSLAVRTDTQYF.

The chain is built from TRBV6-5 and TRBJ1-2; D is perhaps TRBD1 (6 bases). Trimming pared 0 bases from V and 2 bases from J, leaving 13 bases between. This CDR3 spans 16 amino acids. The V gene's germline CDR1 is MNHEY and CDR2 SVGAGI. The CDR3, as DNA: TGTGCCAGCAGTTACTCGGCCGGGGGGGCGAACTATGGCTACACCTTC. Its protein is CASSYSAGGANYGYTF.

This clone has a handful of counts. This chain joins TRBV29-1 and TRBJ2-7; 8 bases agree with TRBD1. The germline gives CDR1 SQVTM, CDR2 ANQGSEA. J lost 6 bases, V lost 0 bases, and 7 bases had no gene match. This CDR3 has 14 amino acids. The CDR3 coding sequence is TGCAGCGTTGAAGATCAAGACAGGGGATGCGAGCAGTACGTC. Translating gives CSVEDQDRGCEQYV.

The table lists this clone with a count of one. V and J are TRBV5-4 and TRBJ2-3; maybe TRBD1 (6 bases). Between the trimmed V and J ends, which lost 3 bases and 9 bases, there was a span of 26 bases. The CDR3 is 17 residues long. Germline-derived CDR1 and CDR2 are SGHNT and YYREEE (reference sequence). DNA for the CDR3: TGTGCCAGCAGCTCAAGAAGACAGGAAACGGGAAAAGGGACGCAGTATTTT. Residues: CASSSRRQETGKGTQYF.

This CDR3 reads CASSPPGQGGGGNTIYF. CDR3 coding DNA: TGCGCCAGCAGCCCTCCGGGACAGGGCGGTGGTGGAAACACCATATATTTT. The chain employs TRBV5-1 and TRBJ1-3, with 9 bases aligning to TRBD1. This CDR3 has 17 amino acids. Germline assignment: CDR1 SGHRS and CDR2 YFSETQ. Trimming took 4 bases from V and 3 from J; bases not matched to a gene: 11.

This chain uses TRBV4-1 with TRBJ2-7; 8 bases are a match to TRBD2. V shed 0 bases, J shed 7 bases, and the junction held 8 bases outside the gene matches. The CDR3 is 15 residues long. Per the germline V gene, CDR1 is MGHRA and CDR2 is YSYEKL. CDR3 sequence: CASSQDWASGWEQYF. CDR3 nucleotide sequence: TGCGCCAGCAGCCAAGATTGGGCTAGCGGGTGGGAGCAGTACTTC.

In DNA, the CDR3 is TGTGCCAGCAGCTTCTCCGCCGGGATCGCTTATAGCTCCTACAATGAGCAGTTCTTC. This encodes CASSFSAGIAYSSYNEQFF. V gene TRBV11-3 combines with J gene TRBJ2-1, with D tentatively TRBD2 (5 bases). The length of the CDR3 is 19 residues. Per the germline V gene, CDR1 is SGHNT and CDR2 is YENEEA. Between the trimmed V and J ends, which lost 3 bases and 0 bases, there was a span of 21 bases.

J is TRBJ1-2 and V is TRBV12-5, with 8 bases matching TRBD1. CDR1 and CDR2 (germline): LGHNT, FRNRAP. Trimming at V came to 1 base and at J to 3 bases, leaving 10 bases not matched to a gene. The CDR3 extends over 17 amino acids. In DNA, the CDR3 is TGTGCTAGTGGTTTGGGACAGGGGTTTAGTTTTGACTATGGCTACACCTTC. Residues: CASGLGQGFSFDYGYTF.

V and J are TRBV6-1 and TRBJ1-3; tentative D call: TRBD1 (6 bases). The CDR3 is made up of 16 amino acids. Germline V gives CDR1 MNHNS, CDR2 SASEGT. V gave up 4 bases and J gave up 0 bases, with 13 bases separating them. The CDR3 region is CASSGTELFSGNTIYF. The CDR3 DNA reads as TGTGCCAGCAGTGGGACAGAACTATTCTCTGGAAACACCATATATTTT.

The rearrangement joins TRBV5-1 to TRBJ2-1; 9 bases are a match to TRBD1. CDR1 and CDR2 (germline): SGHRS, YFSETQ. The CDR3 contains 17 residues. V lost 1 base, J lost 8 bases, and 13 bases stayed unmatched. CDR3 sequence reads: CASSLWGQGMASDEQFF. The CDR3 DNA reads as TGCGCCAGCAGCTTGTGGGGACAGGGTATGGCCTCCGATGAGCAGTTCTTC. Full variable domain (remainder filled in from reference TRBV5-1 and TRBJ2-1): KAGVTQTPRYLIKTRGQQVTLSCSPISGHRSVSWYQQTPGQGLQFLFEYFSETQRNKGNFPGRFSGRQFSNSRSEMNVSTLELGDSALYLCASSLWGQGMASDEQFFGPGTRLTVL.

V gene TRBV7-9 combines with J gene TRBJ2-1, with TRBD2 matching over 8 bases. Germline V gene lookup returns CDR1 SEHNR and CDR2 FQNEAQ (reference sequence). The CDR3 has 13 residues. V was clipped by 3 bases and J by 8 bases; unmatched bases: 3. The CDR3 sequence: CASSFSAGDEQFF. The CDR3 DNA follows: TGTGCCAGCAGCTTTTCAGCGGGGGATGAGCAGTTCTTC.

The chain combines TRBV27 with TRBJ1-2; 8 bases line up with TRBD1. J lost 7 bases, V lost 2 bases, and 3 bases had no gene match. Germline values: CDR1 MNHEY, CDR2 SMNVEV (reference sequence). The CDR3 length is 13 residues. The CDR3 coding sequence is TGTGCCAGCAGTTTACAGGGGGCGGGTGGCTACACCTTC. It yields the protein CASSLQGAGGYTF.

The chain joins TRBV18 to TRBJ1-6, with D uncertain. CDR3 length equals 13 residues. The V end lost 8 bases, the J end lost 8 bases, and 13 bases lay between the germline ends. The V gene's germline CDR1 is KGHSH and CDR2 LQKENI. The CDR3 loop is CASGGQSDSPLHF. CDR3 nucleotides: TGTGCCAGCGGTGGTCAGTCTGATTCACCCCTCCACTTT.

This clone showed up just a few times. The sample has other DNA sequences that encode this CDR3 too. V is TRBV5-1 and J is TRBJ2-5; 8 nucleotides agree with TRBD1. This CDR3 has 14 residues. Germline lookup yields CDR1 SGHRS and CDR2 YFSETQ. J lost 2 bases, V lost 0 bases, and 0 bases had no gene match. CDR3 in DNA: TGCGCCAGCAGCTTGGACAGGGGGCAAGAGACCCAGTACTTC. Residues: CASSLDRGQETQYF.

The J gene is TRBJ2-6, the V gene TRBV27, with D tentatively TRBD1 (6 bases). The V gene lost 3 bases and the J gene lost 0 bases, with 9 bases spanning the gap. This CDR3 has 16 amino acids. Germline values: CDR1 MNHEY, CDR2 SMNVEV (reference sequence). The CDR3, as DNA: TGTGCCAGCAGTTTTCAGGGGCCCTCTGGGGCCAACGTCCTGACTTTC. Protein product: CASSFQGPSGANVLTF.

This chain joins TRBV5-1 and TRBJ2-4, with D maybe TRBD2 (6 bases). This CDR3 is built from 15 residues. Germline V CDR1 and CDR2: SGHRS, YFSETQ. V lost 0 bases and J lost 9, with 16 bases in between. The CDR3 DNA reads TGCGCCAGCAGCTTGGCAGGGCCCCCGGGAGCCATTCAGTACTTC. As protein: CASSLAGPPGAIQYF.

This sequence joins TRBV18 and TRBJ2-2; D possibly corresponds to TRBD2 (6 bases). V was cut by 0 bases and J by 1 base, with 12 bases left in between. The CDR3 sequence is 17 residues long. Germline CDR1 is KGHSH and CDR2 is LQKENI. The CDR3 reads CASSPPTGGRNTGELFF. CDR3 bases: TGTGCCAGCTCACCACCGACCGGGGGAAGGAACACCGGGGAGCTGTTTTTT.

The CDR3: CASSATGSTEAFF. The CDR3 nucleotides are TGTGCCAGCAGTGCTACAGGGAGCACTGAAGCTTTCTTT. The genes are TRBV2 and TRBJ1-1, with D tentatively TRBD1 (6 bases). Trimming stripped 4 bases from V and 4 bases from J, with 10 bases between. Germline loops: CDR1 SNHLY, CDR2 FYNNEI. CDR3 size: 13 residues.